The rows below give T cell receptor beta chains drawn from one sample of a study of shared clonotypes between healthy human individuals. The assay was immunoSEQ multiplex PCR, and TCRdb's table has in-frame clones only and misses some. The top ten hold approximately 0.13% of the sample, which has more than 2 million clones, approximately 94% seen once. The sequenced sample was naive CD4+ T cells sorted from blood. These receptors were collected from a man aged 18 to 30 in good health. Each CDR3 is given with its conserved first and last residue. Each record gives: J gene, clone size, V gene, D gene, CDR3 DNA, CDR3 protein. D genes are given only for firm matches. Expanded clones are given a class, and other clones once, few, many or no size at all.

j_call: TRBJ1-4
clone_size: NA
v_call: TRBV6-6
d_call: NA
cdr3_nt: TGTGCCAGCAGCCAAGGAAGAAATGAAAAACTGTTTTTT
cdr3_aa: CASSQGRNEKLFF

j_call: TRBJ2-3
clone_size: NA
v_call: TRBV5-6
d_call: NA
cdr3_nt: TGTGCCAGCAGCCCACGGAAGCGGCGAATAAGCACAGATACGCAGTATTTT
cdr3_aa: CASSPRKRRISTDTQYF

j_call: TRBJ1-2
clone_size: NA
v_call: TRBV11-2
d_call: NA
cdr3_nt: TGTGCCAGCAGCTTAGGGGCCCAGAACTATGGCTACACCTTC
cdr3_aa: CASSLGAQNYGYTF

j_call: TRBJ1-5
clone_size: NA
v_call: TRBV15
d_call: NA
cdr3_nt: TGTGCCACCAGCAGCGAGGGGACAAGCAATCAGCCCCAGCATTTT
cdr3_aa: CATSSEGTSNQPQHF

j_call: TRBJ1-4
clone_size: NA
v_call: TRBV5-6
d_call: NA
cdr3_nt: TGTGCCAGCAGCTTGGTGGGTGACAGCAAATCGAGGGAAAAACTGTTTTTT
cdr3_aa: CASSLVGDSKSREKLFF

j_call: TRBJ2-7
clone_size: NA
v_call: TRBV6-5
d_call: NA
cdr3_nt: TGTGCCAGCAGTTACATCAGAACCCTGCCCTACGAGCAGTACTTC
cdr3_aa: CASSYIRTLPYEQYF

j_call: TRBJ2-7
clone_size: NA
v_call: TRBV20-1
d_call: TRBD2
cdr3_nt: TGCAGTGCTACGACTAGCGGCCGGGACTACTTC
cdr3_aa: CSATTSGRDYF

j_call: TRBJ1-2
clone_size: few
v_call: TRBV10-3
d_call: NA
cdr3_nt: TGTGCCATCAGTGAGTCGACTTATGGCTACACCTTC
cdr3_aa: CAISESTYGYTF

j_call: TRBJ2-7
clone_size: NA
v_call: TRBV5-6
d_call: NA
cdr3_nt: TGTGCCAGCAGCTTTCCGGGCCTCACCTCCTACGAGCAGTACTTC
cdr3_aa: CASSFPGLTSYEQYF

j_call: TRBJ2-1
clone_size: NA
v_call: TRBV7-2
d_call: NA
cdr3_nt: TGTGCCAGCAGCTTTCTGGTAGTGGTCAATGAGCAGTTCTTC
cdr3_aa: CASSFLVVVNEQFF

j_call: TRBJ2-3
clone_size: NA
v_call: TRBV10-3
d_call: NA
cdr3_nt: TGTGCCATCCGACCTGGGGTGACGATCGCGAGTACGCAGTATTTT
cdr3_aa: CAIRPGVTIASTQYF

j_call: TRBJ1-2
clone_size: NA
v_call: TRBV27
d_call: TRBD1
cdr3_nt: TGTGCCAGCAGTTTCCGACGGGACAGGGGATATGGCTACACCTTC
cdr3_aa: CASSFRRDRGYGYTF

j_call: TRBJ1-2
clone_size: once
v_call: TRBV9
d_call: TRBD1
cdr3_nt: TGTGCCAGCAGCGTAGACCGGACAGGTGGTTATCGAGGCTACACCTTC
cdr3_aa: CASSVDRTGGYRGYTF

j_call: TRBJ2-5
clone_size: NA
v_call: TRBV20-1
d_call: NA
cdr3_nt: TGCAGTGCCCTAAGGGGGGAGACCCAGTACTTC
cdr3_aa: CSALRGETQYF

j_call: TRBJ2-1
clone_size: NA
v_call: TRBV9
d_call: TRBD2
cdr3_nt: TGTGCCAGCAGCGTAGACGTCCGTGGACTAGCGGGAGAAAGGAATGAGCAGTTCTTC
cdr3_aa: CASSVDVRGLAGERNEQFF

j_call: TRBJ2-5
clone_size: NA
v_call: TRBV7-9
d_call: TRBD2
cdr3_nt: TGTGCCAGCAGACTAGCGGGAGCGAGCGAGACCCAGTACTTC
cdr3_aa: CASRLAGASETQYF

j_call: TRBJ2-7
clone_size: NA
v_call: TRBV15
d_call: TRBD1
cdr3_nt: TGTGCCACCAGCTTGAGGGGACAGAGTCACGAGCAGTACTTC
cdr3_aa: CATSLRGQSHEQYF

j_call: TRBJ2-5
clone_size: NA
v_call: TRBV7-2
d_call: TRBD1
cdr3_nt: TGTGCCAGCAGCTTAGGGAGGACCGGGACAGGAGGTCAAGAGACCCAGTACTTC
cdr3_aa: CASSLGRTGTGGQETQYF

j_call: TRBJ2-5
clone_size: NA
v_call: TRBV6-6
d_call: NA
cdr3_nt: TGTGCCAGCAGTTACTGGGCCAGCCGGGAGACCCAGTACTTC
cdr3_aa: CASSYWASRETQYF

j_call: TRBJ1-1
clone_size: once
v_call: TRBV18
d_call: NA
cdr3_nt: TGTGCCAGCTCACCCAGGGACATGAACACTGAAGCTTTCTTT
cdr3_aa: CASSPRDMNTEAFF

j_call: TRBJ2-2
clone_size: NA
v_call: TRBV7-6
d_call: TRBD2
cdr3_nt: TGTGCCAGCAGCACAAGGACTAGCGTGAACACCGGGGAGCTGTTTTTT
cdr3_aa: CASSTRTSVNTGELFF

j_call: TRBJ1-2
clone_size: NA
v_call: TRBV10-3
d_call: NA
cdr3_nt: TGTGCCATCGGCGCCCCTAACTATGGCTACACCTTC
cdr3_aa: CAIGAPNYGYTF

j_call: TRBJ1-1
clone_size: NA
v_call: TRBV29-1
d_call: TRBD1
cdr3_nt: TGCAGCGCTGACAGGGGAGGGACTGAAGCTTTCTTT
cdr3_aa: CSADRGGTEAFF

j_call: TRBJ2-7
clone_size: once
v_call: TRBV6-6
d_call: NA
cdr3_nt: TGTGCCAGCAGCCCCGGACAGTTCTACGAGCAGTACTTC
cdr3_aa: CASSPGQFYEQYF

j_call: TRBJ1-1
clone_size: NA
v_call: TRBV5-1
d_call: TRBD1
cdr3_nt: TGCGCCAGCAGCCGCCGGGACAGCCCTGGGGCTGAAGCTTTCTTT
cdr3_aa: CASSRRDSPGAEAFF

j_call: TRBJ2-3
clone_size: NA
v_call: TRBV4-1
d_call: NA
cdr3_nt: TGCGCCAGCAGCCAACGCGGGACTGTCTCAGATACGCAGTATTTT
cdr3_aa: CASSQRGTVSDTQYF

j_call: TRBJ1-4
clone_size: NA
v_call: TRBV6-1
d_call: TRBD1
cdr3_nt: TGTGCCAGCAGAGGACAGGCCACTAATGAAAAACTGTTTTTT
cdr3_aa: CASRGQATNEKLFF